The entry below describes one T cell receptor beta chain. This sample was included in a study of beta chain features in type 1 diabetes. Sequenced material consisted of expressed TCRB transcripts (all of the isolated RNA was reverse transcribed). The repertoire was sequenced with immunoSEQ multiplex PCR; TCRdb's copy has only in-frame clones and lacks some. The top ten hold more than 0.02% of the sample, which has under 250,000 clones, over 12% seen once. Per the germline V gene, CDR1 is MNHEY and CDR2 is SVGAGI. The ends were cut back, 6 bases at V and 5 bases at J, with 11 bases in the middle. There are 13 residues in the CDR3.

V is TRBV6-5 and J is TRBJ2-1; D gene uncertain. This receptor was taken from a woman aged 40 to 50 in good health. The sample consisted of naive CD4+ T cells from blood. CDR3 in amino acids: CASRPGFNNEQFF. The DNA for the CDR3 is TGTGCCAGCAGACCCGGTTTTAACAATGAGCAGTTCTTC.